This T cell receptor (beta chain) comes out of a study of Ad26.COV2.S vaccination and SARS-CoV-2 variants. Indicated treatment: around 19 received Ad26.COV2.S at low or high dose, single or two shots; about 5 received placebo; per-sample allocation not given. Day 63 following the first vaccine or placebo injection was when the samples were taken. Using immunoSEQ multiplex PCR, the repertoire was profiled, and TCRdb retains in-frame clones only, with some absent. The repertoire has 300,000 to 500,000 clones, about nine tenths of them found once; the top ten carry 3.5%. The sequencing here drew on peripheral blood, taken in a trial of Ad26.COV2.S vaccine versus placebo. The clonotype comes from a person aged 18 to 65 who received the Ad26.COV2.S COVID-19 vaccine or a placebo.

The CDR3 is CAISDTTEAFF. The CDR3 nucleotides read TGTGCCATCAGTGATACCACTGAAGCTTTCTTT. This chain uses TRBV10-3 with TRBJ1-1; D call uncertain. Trimming removed 3 bases from V and 4 bases from J, with 3 bases in between. Germline CDR1 is ENHRY and CDR2 is SYGVKD. The CDR3 is 11 residues long.